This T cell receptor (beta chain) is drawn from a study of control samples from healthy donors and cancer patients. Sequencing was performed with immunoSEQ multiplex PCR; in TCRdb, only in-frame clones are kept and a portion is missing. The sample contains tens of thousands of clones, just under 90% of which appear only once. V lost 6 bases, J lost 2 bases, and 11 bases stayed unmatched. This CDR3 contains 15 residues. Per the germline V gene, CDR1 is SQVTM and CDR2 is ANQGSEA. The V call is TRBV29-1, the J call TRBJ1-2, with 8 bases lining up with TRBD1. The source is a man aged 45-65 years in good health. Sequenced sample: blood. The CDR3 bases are TGCAGCGTCGTGGGGGGACAGGCCTTAAACTATGGCTACACCTTC. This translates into CSVVGGQALNYGYTF.